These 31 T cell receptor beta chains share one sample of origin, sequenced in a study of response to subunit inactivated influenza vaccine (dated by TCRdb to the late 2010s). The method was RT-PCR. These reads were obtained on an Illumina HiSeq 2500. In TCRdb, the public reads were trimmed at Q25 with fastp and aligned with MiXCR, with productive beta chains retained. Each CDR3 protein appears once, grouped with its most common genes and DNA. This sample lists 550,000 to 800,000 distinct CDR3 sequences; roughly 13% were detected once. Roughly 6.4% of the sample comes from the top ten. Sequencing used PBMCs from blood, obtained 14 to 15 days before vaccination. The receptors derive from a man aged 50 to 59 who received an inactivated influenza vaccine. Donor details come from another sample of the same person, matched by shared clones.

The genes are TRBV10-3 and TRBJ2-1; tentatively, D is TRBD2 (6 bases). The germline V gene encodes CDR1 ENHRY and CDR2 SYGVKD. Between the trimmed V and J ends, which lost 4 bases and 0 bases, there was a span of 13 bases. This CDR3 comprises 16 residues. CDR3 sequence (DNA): TGTGCCATCAGTGGGTCGACTAGGAGCTCCTACAATGAGCAGTTCTTC. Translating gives CAISGSTRSSYNEQFF.

The CDR3 sequence is CASSYSIPGLAGGEQFF. The CDR3, as DNA: TGTGCCAGCAGTTACTCGATACCGGGACTAGCGGGAGGTGAGCAGTTCTTC. The chain carries TRBV6-2 or TRBV6-3 and TRBJ2-1; 15 nucleotides match TRBD2. From germline, CDR1 is MNHEY and CDR2 SVGEGT. V shed 0 bases and J 9 bases; nucleotides not matched to a gene: 6. CDR3 length equals 17 residues.

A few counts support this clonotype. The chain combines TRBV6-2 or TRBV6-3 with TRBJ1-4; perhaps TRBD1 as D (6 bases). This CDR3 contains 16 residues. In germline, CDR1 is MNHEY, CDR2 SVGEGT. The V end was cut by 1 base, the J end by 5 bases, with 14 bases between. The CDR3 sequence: CASSYLGGGTNEKLFF. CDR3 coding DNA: TGTGCCAGCAGTTACTTGGGAGGGGGAACGAATGAAAAACTGTTTTTT.

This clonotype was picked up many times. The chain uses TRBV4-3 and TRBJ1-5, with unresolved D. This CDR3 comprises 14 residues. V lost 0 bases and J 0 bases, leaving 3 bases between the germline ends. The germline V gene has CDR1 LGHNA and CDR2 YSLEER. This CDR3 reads CASSQDPSNQPQHF. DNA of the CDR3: TGCGCCAGCAGCCAAGATCCTAGCAATCAGCCCCAGCATTTT.

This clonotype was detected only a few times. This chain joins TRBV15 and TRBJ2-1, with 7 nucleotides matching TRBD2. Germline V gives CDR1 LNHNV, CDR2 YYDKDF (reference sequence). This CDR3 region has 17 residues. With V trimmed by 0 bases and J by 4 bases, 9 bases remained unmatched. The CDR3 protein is CATSRERTGGLYNEQFF. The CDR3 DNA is TGTGCCACCAGCAGAGAGAGGACGGGAGGACTATACAATGAGCAGTTCTTC.

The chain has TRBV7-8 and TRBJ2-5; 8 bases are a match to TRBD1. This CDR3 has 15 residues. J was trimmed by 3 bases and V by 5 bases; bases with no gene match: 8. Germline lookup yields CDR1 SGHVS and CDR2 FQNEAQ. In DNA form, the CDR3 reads TGTGCCAGCAGCCCCCTCAGGACAGGGAAAGAGACCCAGTACTTC. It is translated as CASSPLRTGKETQYF.

The CDR3 here is CASSSTGTGADEQFF. For the CDR3, the DNA is TGTGCCAGCAGCTCCACCGGGACAGGGGCGGATGAGCAGTTCTTC. The rearrangement joins TRBV7-2 to TRBJ2-1, with TRBD1 matching over 10 bases. V trimming: 4 bases; J trimming: 8 bases; junction bases outside the gene matches: 8. Looked up from germline, CDR1 is SGHTA and CDR2 is FQGNSA. The CDR3 has 15 residues.

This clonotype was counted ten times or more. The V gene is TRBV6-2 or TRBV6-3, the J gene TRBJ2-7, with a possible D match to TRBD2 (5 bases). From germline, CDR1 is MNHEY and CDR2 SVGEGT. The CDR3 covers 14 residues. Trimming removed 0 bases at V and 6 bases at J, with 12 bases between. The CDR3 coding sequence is TGTGCCAGCAGTTACTCGAGCGGTGGAGCCGAGCAGTACTTC. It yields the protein CASSYSSGGAEQYF.

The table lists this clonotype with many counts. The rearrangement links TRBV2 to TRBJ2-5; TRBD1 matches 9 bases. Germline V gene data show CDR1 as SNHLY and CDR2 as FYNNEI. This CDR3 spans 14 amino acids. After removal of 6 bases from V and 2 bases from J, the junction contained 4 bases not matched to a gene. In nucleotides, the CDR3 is TGTGCCAGCAGAGAGGGACAGGGTCAAGAGACCCAGTACTTC. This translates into CASREGQGQETQYF.

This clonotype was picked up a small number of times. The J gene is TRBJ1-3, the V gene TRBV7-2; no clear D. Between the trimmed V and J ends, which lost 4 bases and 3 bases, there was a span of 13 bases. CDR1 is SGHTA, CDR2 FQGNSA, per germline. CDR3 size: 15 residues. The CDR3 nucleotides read TGTGCCAGCAGCTCCCTTAGCCCGCGTGGAAACACCATATATTTT. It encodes CASSSLSPRGNTIYF.

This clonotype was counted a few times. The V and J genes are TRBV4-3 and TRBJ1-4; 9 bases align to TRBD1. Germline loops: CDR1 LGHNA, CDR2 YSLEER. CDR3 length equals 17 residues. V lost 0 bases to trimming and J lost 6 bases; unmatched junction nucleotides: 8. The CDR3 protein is CASSQDLPGQGYEKLFF. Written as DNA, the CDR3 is TGCGCCAGCAGCCAAGATCTGCCGGGACAGGGTTATGAAAAACTGTTTTTT.

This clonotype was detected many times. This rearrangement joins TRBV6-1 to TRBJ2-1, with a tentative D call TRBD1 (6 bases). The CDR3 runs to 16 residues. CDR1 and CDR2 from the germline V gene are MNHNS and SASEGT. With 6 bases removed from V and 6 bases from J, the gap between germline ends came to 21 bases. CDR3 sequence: CASRLTPQGDVNEQFF. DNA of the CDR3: TGTGCCAGCAGACTAACGCCACAGGGAGACGTCAATGAGCAGTTCTTC.

This CDR3 reads CASSLQGLAVTDTQYF. The CDR3 DNA follows: TGCGCCAGCAGCTTGCAGGGACTAGCGGTCACAGATACGCAGTATTTT. The chain uses TRBV5-1 and TRBJ2-3, with 11 nucleotides matching TRBD2. Germline V lookup: CDR1 SGHRS, CDR2 YFSETQ. The CDR3 runs to 16 residues. With 1 base clipped from V and 2 bases from J, the junction kept 3 bases outside the gene matches. The variable domain in full, with the rest retrieved from reference TRBV5-1 and TRBJ2-3, is KAGVTQTPRYLIKTRGQQVTLSCSPISGHRSVSWYQQTPGQGLQFLFEYFSETQRNKGNFPGRFSGRQFSNSRSEMNVSTLELGDSALYLCASSLQGLAVTDTQYFGPGTRLTVL.

CDR3 nucleotides: TGCGCCAGCAGCCAGACGGACCATAGGGACACTGAAGCTTTCTTT. It encodes CASSQTDHRDTEAFF. This chain joins TRBV4-1 and TRBJ1-1; no firm D call. CDR3 length: 15 amino acids. Trimming took 3 bases from V and 3 from J, leaving 14 bases between them. Germline V gene sequence: CDR1 MGHRA, CDR2 YSYEKL.

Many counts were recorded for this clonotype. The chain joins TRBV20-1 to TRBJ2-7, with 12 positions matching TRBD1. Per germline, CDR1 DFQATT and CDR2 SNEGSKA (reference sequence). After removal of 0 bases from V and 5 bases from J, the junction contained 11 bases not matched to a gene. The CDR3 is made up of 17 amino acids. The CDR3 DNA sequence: TGCAGTGCTAGAGATTTCACCGGGACAGGGGGCGTCAACGAGCAGTACTTC. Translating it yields CSARDFTGTGGVNEQYF.

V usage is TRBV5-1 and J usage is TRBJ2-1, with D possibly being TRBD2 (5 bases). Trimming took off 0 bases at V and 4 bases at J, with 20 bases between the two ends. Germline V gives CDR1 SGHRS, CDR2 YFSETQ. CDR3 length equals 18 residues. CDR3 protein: CASSLVPPAGGSYNEQFF. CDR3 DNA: TGCGCCAGCAGCTTGGTACCGCCTGCTGGCGGGTCTTACAATGAGCAGTTCTTC. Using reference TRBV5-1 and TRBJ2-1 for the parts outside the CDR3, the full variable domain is KAGVTQTPRYLIKTRGQQVTLSCSPISGHRSVSWYQQTPGQGLQFLFEYFSETQRNKGNFPGRFSGRQFSNSRSEMNVSTLELGDSALYLCASSLVPPAGGSYNEQFFGPGTRLTVL.

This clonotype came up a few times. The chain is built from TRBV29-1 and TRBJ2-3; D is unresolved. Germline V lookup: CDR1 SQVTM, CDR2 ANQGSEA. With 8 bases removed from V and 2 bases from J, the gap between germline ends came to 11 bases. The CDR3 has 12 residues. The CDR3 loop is CSSTQTTDTQYF. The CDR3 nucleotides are TGCAGCTCTACACAGACCACAGATACGCAGTATTTT.

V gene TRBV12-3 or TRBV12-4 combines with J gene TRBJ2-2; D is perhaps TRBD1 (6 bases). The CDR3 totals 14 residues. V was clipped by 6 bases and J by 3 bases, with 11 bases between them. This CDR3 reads CASRVGADTGELFF. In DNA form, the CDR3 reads TGTGCCAGCAGGGTGGGGGCCGACACCGGGGAGCTGTTTTTT.

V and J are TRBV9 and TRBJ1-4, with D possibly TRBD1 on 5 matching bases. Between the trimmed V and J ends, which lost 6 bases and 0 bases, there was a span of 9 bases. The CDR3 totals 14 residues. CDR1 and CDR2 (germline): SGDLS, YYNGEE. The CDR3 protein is CASTLGATNEKLFF. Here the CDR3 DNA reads TGTGCCAGCACCTTGGGGGCAACTAATGAAAAACTGTTTTTT.

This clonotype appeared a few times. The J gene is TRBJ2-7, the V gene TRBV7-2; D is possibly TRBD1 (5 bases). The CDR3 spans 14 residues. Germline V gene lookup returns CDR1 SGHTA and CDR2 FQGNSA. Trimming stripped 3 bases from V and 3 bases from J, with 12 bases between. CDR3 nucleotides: TGTGCCAGCAGCTTCAGGGCGGTAGGCTACGAGCAGTACTTC. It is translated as CASSFRAVGYEQYF.

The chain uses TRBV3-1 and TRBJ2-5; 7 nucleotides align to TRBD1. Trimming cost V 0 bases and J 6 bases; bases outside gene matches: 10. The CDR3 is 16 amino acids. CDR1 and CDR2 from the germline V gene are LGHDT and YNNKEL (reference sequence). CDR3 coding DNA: TGTGCCAGCAGCCAAGAACTAACAGGGGCGACGAAGACCCAGTACTTC. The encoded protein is CASSQELTGATKTQYF.

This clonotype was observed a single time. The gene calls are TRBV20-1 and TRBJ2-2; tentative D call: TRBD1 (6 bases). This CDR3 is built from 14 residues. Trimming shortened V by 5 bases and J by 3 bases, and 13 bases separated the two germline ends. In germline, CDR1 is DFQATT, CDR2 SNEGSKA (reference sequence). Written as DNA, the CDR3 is TGCAGTGCTCCGACAGGTCCGGACACCGGGGAGCTGTTTTTT. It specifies CSAPTGPDTGELFF.

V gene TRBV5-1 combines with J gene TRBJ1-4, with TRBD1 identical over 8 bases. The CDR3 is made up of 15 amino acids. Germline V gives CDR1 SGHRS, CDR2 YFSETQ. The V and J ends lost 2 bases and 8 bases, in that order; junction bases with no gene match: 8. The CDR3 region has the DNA TGCGCCAGCAGCTTACAGACAGGGGAGGAGGAAAAACTGTTTTTT. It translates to CASSLQTGEEEKLFF. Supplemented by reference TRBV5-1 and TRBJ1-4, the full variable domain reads KAGVTQTPRYLIKTRGQQVTLSCSPISGHRSVSWYQQTPGQGLQFLFEYFSETQRNKGNFPGRFSGRQFSNSRSEMNVSTLELGDSALYLCASSLQTGEEEKLFFGSGTQLSVL.

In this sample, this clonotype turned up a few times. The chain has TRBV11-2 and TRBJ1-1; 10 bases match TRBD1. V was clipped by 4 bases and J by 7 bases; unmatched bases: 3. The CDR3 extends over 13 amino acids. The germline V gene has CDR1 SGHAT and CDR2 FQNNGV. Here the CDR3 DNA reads TGTGCCAGCAGCTCCCGGGACAGGGGTGAAGCTTTCTTT. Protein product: CASSSRDRGEAFF.

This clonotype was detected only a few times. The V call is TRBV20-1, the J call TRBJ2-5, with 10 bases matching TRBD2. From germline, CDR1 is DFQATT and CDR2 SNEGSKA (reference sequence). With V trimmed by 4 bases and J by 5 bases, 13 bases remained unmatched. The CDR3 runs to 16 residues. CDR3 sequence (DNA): TGCAGTGCTACATCTGGCCAGCGGGAGGGCCCGGAGACCCAGTACTTC. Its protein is CSATSGQREGPETQYF.

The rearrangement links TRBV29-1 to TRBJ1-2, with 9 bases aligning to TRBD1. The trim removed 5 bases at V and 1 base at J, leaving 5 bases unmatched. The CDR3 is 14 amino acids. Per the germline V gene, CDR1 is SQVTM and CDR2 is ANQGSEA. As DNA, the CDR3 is TGCAGCGTTCCGACAGGGGGAGGTAACTATGGCTACACCTTC. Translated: CSVPTGGGNYGYTF.

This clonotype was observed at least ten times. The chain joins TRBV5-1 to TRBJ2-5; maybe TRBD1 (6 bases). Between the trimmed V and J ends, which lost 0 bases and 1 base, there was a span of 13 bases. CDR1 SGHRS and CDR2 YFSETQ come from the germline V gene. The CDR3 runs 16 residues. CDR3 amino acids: CASSLEPQGPQETQYF. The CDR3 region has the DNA TGCGCCAGCAGCTTGGAGCCACAGGGACCCCAAGAGACCCAGTACTTC.

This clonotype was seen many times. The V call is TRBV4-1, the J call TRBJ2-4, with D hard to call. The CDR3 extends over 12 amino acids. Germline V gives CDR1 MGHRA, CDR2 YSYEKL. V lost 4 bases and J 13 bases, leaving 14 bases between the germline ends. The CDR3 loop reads CASSRVGQEQYF. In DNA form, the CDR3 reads TGCGCCAGCAGCCGAGTTGGCCAGGAACAGTACTTC.

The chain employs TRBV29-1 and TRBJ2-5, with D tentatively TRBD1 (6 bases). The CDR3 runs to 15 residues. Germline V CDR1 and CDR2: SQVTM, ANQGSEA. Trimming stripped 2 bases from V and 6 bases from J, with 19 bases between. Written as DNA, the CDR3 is TGCAGCGTTGAATTGGGGCATGTTGGGACAAAGACCCAGTACTTC. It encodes CSVELGHVGTKTQYF.

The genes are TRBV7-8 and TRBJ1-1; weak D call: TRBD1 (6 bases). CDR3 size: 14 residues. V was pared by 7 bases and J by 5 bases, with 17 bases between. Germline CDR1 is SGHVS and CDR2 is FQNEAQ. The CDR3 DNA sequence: TGTGCCAGCACTCTAGGGGGGGGCTGGACTGAAGCTTTCTTT. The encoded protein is CASTLGGGWTEAFF.

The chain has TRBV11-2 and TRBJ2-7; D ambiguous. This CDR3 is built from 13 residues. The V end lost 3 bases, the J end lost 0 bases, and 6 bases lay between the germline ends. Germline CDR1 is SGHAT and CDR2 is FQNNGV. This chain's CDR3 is CASSFTNSYEQYF. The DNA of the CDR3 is TGTGCCAGCAGCTTCACTAACTCCTACGAGCAGTACTTC.